This T cell receptor beta chain was recorded in a study of T-cell reconstitution after alpha-beta-depleted transplantation in children. A note on this clonotype: The antigen remains undetermined.

General study results and limits: At day 60, the high TCRbeta diversity found in some patients originated from recipient T cells and thymic progenitors that had survived. From newly produced T cells came most of the T-cell counts and diversity one year after transplant.

J was trimmed by 2 bases and V by 7 bases; bases with no gene match: 7. The CDR3 consists of 15 residues. Germline V gene data show CDR1 as KGHDR and CDR2 as SFDVKD. TCRbeta library construction was performed incorporating unique molecular identifiers. TCRdb re-derived calls from the PCR reads in MiXCR, one entry per CDR3 protein. The sample contains 610,000 or so distinct CDR3 sequences, over 25% of which appear only once. The TCR sequence derives from a boy under two years old with Wiskott-Aldrich syndrome, due to receive a stem cell transplant. The V gene is TRBV24-1, the J gene TRBJ1-2; 9 positions match TRBD1. This specimen consisted of PBMCs, obtained before TCRalphabeta/CD19-depleted stem cell transplant. CDR3 in amino acids: CATRGRQGENYGYTF. CDR3 bases: TGTGCCACCAGGGGAAGACAGGGGGAAAACTATGGCTACACCTTC.